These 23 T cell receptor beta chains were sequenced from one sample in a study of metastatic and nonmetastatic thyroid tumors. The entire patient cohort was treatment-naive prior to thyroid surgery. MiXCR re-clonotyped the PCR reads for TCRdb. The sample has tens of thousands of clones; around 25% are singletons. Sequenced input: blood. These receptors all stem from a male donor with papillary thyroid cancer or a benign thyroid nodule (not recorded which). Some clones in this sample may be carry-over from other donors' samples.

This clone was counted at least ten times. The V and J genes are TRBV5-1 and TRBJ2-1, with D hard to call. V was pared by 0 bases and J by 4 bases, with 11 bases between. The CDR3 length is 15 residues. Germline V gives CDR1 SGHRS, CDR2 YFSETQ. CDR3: CASSLGTGHYNEQFF. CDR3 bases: TGCGCCAGCAGCTTGGGAACCGGTCATTACAATGAGCAGTTCTTC.

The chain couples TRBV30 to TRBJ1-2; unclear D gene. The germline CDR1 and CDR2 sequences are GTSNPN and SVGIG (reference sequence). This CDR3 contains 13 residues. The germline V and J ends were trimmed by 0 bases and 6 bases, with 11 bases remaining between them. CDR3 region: CAWSVGSFHGYTF. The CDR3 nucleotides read TGTGCCTGGAGTGTTGGCAGCTTCCATGGCTACACCTTC.

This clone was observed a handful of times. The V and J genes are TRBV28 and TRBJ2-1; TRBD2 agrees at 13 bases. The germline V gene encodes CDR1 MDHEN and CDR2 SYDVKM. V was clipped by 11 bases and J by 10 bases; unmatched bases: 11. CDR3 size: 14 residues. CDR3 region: CASNPGLAGAEQFF. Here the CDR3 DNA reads TGTGCCTCCAACCCTGGACTAGCGGGAGCGGAGCAGTTCTTC.

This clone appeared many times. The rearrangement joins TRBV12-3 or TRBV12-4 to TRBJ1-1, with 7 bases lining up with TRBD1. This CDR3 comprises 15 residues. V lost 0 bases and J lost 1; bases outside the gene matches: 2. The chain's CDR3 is CASSLAGQTNTEAFF. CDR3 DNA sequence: TGTGCCAGCAGTTTAGCGGGACAGACGAACACTGAAGCTTTCTTT.

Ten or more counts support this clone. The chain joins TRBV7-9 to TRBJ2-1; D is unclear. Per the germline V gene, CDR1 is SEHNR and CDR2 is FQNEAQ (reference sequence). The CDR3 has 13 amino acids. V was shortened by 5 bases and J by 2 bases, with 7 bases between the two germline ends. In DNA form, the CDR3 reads TGTGCCAGCAGCGCCCTGACCTACAATGAGCAGTTCTTC. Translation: CASSALTYNEQFF.

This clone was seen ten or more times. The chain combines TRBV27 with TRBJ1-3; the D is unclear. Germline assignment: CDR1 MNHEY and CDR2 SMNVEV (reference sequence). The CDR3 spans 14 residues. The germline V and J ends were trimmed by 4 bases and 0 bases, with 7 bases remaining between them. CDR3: CASSSRVSGNTIYF. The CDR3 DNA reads TGTGCCAGCAGTTCTAGGGTCTCTGGAAACACCATATATTTT.

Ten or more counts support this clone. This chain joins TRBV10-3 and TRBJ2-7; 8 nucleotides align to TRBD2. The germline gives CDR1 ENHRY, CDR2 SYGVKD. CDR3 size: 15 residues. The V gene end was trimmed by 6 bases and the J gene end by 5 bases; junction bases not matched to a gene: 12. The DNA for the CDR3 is TGTGCCATCAGGGGCTCTAGCGGGTTGGATGACGAGCAGTACTTC. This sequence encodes CAIRGSSGLDDEQYF.

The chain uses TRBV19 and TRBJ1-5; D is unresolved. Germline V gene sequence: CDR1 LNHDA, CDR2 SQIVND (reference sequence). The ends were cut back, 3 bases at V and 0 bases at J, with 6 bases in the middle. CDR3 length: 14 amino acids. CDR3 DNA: TGTGCCAGTAGTATGACCTATAGCAATCAGCCCCAGCATTTT. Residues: CASSMTYSNQPQHF.

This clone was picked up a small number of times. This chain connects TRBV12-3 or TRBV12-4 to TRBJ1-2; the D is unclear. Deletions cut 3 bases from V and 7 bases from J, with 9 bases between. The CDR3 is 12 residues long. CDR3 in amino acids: CASSLSLGGYTF. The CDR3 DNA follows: TGTGCCAGCAGTTTGAGTCTGGGTGGCTACACCTTC.

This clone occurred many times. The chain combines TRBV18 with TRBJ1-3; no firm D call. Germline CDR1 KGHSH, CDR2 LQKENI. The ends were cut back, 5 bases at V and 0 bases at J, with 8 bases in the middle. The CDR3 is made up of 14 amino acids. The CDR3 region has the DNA TGTGCCAGCTCAGTTCAAGACTCTGGAAACACCATATATTTT. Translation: CASSVQDSGNTIYF.

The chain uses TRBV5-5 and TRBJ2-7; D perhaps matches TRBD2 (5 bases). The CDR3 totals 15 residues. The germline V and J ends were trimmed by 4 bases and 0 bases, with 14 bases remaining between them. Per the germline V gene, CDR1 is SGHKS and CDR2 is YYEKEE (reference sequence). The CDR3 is CASSHRQGSSYEQYF. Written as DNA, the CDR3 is TGTGCCAGCAGCCACCGACAAGGGAGCTCCTACGAGCAGTACTTC. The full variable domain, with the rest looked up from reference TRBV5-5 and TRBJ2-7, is DAGVTQSPTHLIKTRGQQVTLRCSPISGHKSVSWYQQVLGQGPQFIFQYYEKEERGRGNFPDRFSARQFPNYSSELNVNALLLGDSALYLCASSHRQGSSYEQYFGPGTRLTVT.

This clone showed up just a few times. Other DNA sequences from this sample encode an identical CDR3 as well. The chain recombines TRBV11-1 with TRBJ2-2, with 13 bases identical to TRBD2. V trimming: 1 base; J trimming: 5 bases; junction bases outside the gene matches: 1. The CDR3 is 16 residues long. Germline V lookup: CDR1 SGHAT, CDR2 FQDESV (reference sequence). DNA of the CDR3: TGTGCCAGCAGCTTAGTACTAGCGGGAGGGACCGGGGAGCTGTTTTTT. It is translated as CASSLVLAGGTGELFF.

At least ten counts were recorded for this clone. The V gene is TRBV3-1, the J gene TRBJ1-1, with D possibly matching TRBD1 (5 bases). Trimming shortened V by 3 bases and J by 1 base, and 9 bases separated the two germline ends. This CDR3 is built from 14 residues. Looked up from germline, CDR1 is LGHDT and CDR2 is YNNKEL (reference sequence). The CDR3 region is CASSHIDRNTEAFF. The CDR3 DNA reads TGTGCCAGCAGCCATATCGACAGGAACACTGAAGCTTTCTTT.

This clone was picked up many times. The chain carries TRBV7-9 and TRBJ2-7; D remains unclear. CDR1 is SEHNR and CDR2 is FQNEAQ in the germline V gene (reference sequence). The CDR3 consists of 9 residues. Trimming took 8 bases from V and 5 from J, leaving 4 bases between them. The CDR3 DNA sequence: TGTGCCAGCGGAGACGAGCAGTACTTC. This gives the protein CASGDEQYF.

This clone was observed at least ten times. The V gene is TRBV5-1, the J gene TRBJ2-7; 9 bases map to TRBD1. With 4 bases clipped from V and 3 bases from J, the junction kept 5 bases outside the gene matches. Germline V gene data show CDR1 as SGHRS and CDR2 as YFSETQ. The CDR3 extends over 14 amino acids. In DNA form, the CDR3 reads TGCGCCAGCAGCCCCGGGACAGGGCTCTACGAGCAGTACTTC. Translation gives CASSPGTGLYEQYF.

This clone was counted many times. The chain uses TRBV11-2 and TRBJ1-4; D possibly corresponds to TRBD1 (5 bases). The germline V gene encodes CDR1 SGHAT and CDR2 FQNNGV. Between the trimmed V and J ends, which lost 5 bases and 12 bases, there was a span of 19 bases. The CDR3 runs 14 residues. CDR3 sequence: CASSPPGRPRELFF. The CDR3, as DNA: TGTGCCAGCAGCCCTCCGGGACGCCCCCGGGAACTGTTTTTT.

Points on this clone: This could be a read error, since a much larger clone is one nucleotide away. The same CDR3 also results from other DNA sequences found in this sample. Written as DNA, the CDR3 is TGTGCTAACAGCCCCTTTGGGGGGACTAATGAAAAACTGTTTTTT. It specifies CANSPFGGTNEKLFF. The chain links TRBV28 to TRBJ1-4, with a weak D call TRBD1 (5 bases). The CDR3 sequence is 15 residues long. Germline V lookup: CDR1 MDHEN, CDR2 SYDVKM.

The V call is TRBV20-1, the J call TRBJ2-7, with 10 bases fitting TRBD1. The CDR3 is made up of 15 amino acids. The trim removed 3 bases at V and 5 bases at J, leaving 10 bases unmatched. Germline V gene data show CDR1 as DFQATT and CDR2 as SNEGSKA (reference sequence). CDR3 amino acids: CSASRQGAIRNEQYF. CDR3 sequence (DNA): TGCAGTGCTAGTCGACAGGGGGCGATAAGGAACGAGCAGTACTTC.

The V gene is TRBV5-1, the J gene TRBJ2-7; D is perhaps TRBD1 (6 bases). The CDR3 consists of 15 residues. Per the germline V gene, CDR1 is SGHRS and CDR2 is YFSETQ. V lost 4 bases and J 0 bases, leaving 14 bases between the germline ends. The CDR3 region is CASSRSDRSSYEQYF. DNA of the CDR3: TGCGCCAGCAGCAGATCAGACAGGAGCTCCTACGAGCAGTACTTC.

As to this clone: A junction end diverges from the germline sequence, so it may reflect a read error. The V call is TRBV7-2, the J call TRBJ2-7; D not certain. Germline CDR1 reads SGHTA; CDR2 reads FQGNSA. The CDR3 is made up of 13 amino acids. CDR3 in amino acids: CASSPTFGYEQYF. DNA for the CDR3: TGTGCCAGCAGCCCGACTTTTGGTTACGAGCAGTACTTT. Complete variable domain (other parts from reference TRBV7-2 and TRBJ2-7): GAGVSQSPSNKVTEKGKDVELRCDPISGHTALYWYRQSLGQGLEFLIYFQGNSAPDKSGLPSDRFSAERTGGSVSTLTIQRTQQEDSAVYLCASSPTFGYEQYFGPGTRLTVT.

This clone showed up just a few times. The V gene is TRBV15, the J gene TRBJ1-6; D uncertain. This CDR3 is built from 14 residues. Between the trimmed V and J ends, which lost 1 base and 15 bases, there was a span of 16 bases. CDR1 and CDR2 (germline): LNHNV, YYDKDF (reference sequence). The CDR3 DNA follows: TGTGCCACCAGCAGAGGAAGGGAAAAGGCATACCTCCACTTT. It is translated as CATSRGREKAYLHF.

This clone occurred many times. Written as DNA, the CDR3 is TGCGCCAGCAGGTCCGACTCTGGAAACACCATATATTTT. Its protein is CASRSDSGNTIYF. The chain joins TRBV5-1 to TRBJ1-3; D call uncertain. This CDR3 comprises 13 residues. Germline V gives CDR1 SGHRS, CDR2 YFSETQ. V lost 5 bases to trimming and J lost 0 bases, with 6 bases between them.

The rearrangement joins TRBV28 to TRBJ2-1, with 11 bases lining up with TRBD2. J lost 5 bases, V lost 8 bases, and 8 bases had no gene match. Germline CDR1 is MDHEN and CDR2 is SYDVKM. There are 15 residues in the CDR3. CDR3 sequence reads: CASPPVLAGDNEQFF. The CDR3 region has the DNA TGTGCCAGCCCGCCGGTACTAGCGGGAGACAATGAGCAGTTCTTC.